The clone carrying this TCR beta chain has a handful of counts. Its specificity is unknown. TCRdb called the 5' RACE reads again in MiXCR, with one record for every CDR3 protein. The data hold hundreds of thousands of distinct CDR3 sequences, with about 15% observed a single time. The sample originates from a study of T cells after yellow fever vaccination. Study details: Those fractions that held only low numbers of cells were prepared using the SMART-Seq v4 Ultra Low Input RNA kit.

CDR3 length: 13 residues. The germline gives CDR1 SGHAT, CDR2 FQNNGV. V lost 6 bases and J 0 bases, leaving 6 bases between the germline ends. The study's findings and limits: Boosting was followed by the reappearance of most primary-vaccination clones (about 97% CD4, 85% to 90% CD8). Few clonotypes appeared in both CD4 and CD8 compartments.

The sequence derives from a man younger than 30 who received the YFV17D yellow fever vaccine. The rearrangement links TRBV11-2 to TRBJ1-3; D is uncertain. The material was PBMCs, obtained 4 to 6 days after the first yellow fever vaccination. The CDR3 loop is CASRGLSGNTIYF. In DNA, the CDR3 is TGTGCCAGCAGGGGCCTCTCTGGAAACACCATATATTTT.